The subject of this entry is one TCR beta chain. The antigen is not known. The data were produced by immunoSEQ multiplex PCR, yet TCRdb's version contains in-frame clones alone and is incomplete. The profile shows a few hundred thousand clones, around 86% of them singletons. The data were obtained in a study of cytomegalovirus exposure and HLA in healthy donors. The CDR3 length is 16 residues. In germline, CDR1 is SGHDT, CDR2 YYEEEE. V shed 4 bases, J shed 7 bases, and the junction held 15 bases outside the gene matches. General study findings and limits: 150 to 200 TCR beta chains were listed as cytomegalovirus-associated.

The chain uses TRBV5-6 and TRBJ2-3; 7 bases are a match to TRBD2. The clonotype comes from a woman between 18 and 30 years old in good health and CMV-seronegative. The specimen was PBMCs. Written as DNA, the CDR3 is TGTGCCAGCAGCCCTGGATGGGGGGGTCTGATGAATACGCAGTATTTT. This sequence encodes CASSPGWGGLMNTQYF. Full variable domain (missing parts from reference TRBV5-6 and TRBJ2-3): DAGVTQSPTHLIKTRGQQVTLRCSPKSGHDTVSWYQQALGQGPQFIFQYYEEEERQRGNFPDRFSGHQFPNYSSELNVNALLLGDSALYLCASSPGWGGLMNTQYFGPGTRLTVL.